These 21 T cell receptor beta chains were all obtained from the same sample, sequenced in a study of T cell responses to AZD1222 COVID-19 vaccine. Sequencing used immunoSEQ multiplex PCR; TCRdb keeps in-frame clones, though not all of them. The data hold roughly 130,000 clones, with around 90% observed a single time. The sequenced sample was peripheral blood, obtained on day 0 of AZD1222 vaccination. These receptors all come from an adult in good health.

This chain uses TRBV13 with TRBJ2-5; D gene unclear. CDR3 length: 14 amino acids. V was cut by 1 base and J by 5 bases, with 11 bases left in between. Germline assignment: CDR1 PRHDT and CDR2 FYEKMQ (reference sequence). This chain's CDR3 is CASSLEQRGETQYF. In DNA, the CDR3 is TGTGCCAGCAGCTTAGAACAGCGTGGGGAGACCCAGTACTTC.

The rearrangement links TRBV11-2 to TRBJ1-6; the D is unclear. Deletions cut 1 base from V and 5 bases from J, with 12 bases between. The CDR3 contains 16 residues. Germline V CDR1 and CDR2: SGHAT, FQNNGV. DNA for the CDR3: TGTGCCAGCAGCTTAGTTGTGGGCAACAATAATTCACCCCTCCACTTT. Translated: CASSLVVGNNNSPLHF.

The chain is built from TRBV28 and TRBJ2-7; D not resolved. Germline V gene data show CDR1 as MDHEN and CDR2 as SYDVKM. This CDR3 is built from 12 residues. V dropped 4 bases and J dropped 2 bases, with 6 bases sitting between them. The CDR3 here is CASSYSTYEQYF. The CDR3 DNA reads TGTGCCAGCAGTTACAGCACCTACGAGCAGTACTTC. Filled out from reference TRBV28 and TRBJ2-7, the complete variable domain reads DVKVTQSSRYLVKRTGEKVFLECVQDMDHENMFWYRQDPGLGLRLIYFSYDVKMKEKGDIPEGYSVSREKKERFSLILESASTNQTSMYLCASSYSTYEQYFGPGTRLTVT.

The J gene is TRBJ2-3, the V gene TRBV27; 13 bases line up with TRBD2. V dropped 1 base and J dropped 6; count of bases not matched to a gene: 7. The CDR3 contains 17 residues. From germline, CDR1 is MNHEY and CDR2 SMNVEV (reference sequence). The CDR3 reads CASSLLTSGGLRDTQYF. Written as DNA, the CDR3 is TGTGCCAGCAGTTTATTGACTAGCGGGGGGTTAAGGGATACGCAGTATTTT.

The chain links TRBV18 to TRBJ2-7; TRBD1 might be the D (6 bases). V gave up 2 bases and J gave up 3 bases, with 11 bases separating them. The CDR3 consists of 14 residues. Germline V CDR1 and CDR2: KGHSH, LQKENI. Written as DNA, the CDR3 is TGTGCCAGCTCACCAAATGAGGGGGTCTACGAGCAGTACTTC. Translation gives CASSPNEGVYEQYF.

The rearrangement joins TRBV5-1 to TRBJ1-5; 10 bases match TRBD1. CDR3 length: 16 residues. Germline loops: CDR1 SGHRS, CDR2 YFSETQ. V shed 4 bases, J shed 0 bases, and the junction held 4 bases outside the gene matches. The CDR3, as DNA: TGCGCCAGCAGCGAAGGGACAGGGGTTAGCAATCAGCCCCAGCATTTT. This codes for CASSEGTGVSNQPQHF.

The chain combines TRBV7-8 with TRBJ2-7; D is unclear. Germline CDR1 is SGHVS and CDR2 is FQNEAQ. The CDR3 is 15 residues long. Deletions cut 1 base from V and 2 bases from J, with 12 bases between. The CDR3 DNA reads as TGTGCCAGCAGCTTAGGGGGTTCCGCGGCCTACGAGCAGTACTTC. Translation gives CASSLGGSAAYEQYF.

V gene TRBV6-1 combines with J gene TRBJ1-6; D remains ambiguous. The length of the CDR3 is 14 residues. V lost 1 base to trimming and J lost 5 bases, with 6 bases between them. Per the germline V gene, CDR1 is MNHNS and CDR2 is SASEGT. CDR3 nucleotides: TGTGCCAGCAGTGAAGTTTCAGATAATTCACCCCTCCACTTT. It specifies CASSEVSDNSPLHF.

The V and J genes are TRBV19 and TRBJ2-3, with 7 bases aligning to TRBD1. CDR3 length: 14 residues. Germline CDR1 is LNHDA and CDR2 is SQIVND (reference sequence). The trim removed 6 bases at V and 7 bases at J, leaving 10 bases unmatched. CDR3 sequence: CASSSPGQPYTQYF. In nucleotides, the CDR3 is TGTGCCAGTAGCTCACCGGGACAGCCATATACGCAGTATTTT.

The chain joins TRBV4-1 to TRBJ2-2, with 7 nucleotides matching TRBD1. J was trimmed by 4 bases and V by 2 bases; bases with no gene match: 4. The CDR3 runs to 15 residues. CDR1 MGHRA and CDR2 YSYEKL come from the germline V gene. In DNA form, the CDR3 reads TGCGCCAGCAGCCAAACAGGGGTCCTCACCGGGGAGCTGTTTTTT. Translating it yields CASSQTGVLTGELFF.

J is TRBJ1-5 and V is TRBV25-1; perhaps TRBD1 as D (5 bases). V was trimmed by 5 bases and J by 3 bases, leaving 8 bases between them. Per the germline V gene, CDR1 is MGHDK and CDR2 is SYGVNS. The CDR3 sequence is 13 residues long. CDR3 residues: CASSIGTNQPQHF. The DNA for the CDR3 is TGTGCCAGCAGTATAGGGACCAATCAGCCCCAGCATTTT.

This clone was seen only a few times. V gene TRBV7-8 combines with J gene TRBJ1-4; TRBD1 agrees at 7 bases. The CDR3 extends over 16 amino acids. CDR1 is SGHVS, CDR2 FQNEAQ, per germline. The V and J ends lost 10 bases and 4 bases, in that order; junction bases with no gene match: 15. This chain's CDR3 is CATTPGTATFNEKLFF. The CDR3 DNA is TGTGCCACCACCCCGGGGACAGCGACCTTTAATGAAAAACTGTTTTTT. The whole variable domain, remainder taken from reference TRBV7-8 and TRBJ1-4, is GAGVSQSPRYKVAKRGQDVALRCDPISGHVSLFWYQQALGQGPEFLTYFQNEAQLDKSGLPSDRFFAERPEGSVSTLKIQRTQQEDSAVYLCATTPGTATFNEKLFFGSGTQLSVL.

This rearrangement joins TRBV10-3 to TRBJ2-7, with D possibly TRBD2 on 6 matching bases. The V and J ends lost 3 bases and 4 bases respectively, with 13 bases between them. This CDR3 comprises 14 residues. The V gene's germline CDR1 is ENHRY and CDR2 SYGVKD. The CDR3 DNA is TGTGCCATCAGTGATGGCGGGACCATGTACGAGCAGTACTTC. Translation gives CAISDGGTMYEQYF.

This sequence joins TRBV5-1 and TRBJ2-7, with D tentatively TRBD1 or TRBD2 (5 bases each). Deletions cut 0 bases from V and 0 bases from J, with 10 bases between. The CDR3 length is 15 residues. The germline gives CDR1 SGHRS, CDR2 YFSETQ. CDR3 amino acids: CASSLDTRGSYEQYF. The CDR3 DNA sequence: TGCGCCAGCAGCTTGGACACGAGGGGCTCCTACGAGCAGTACTTC.

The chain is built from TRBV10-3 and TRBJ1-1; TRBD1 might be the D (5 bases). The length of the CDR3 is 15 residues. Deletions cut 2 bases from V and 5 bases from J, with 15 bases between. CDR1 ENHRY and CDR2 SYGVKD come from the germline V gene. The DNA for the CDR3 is TGTGCCATCAGTGAGACGGACACGAGGAAGACTGAAGCTTTCTTT. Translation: CAISETDTRKTEAFF.

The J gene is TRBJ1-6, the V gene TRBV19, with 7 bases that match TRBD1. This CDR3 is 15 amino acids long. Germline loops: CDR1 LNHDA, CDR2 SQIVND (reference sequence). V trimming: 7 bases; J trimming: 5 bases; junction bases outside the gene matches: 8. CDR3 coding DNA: TGTGCCAGTACTCCCGGGACAGCAGATAATTCACCCCTCCACTTT. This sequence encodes CASTPGTADNSPLHF.

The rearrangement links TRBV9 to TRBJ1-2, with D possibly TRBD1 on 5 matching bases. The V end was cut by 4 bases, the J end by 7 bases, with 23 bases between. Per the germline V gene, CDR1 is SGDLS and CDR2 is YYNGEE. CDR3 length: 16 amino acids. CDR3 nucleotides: TGTGCCAGCAGCCCTGGCACCGGGACGGCAGCCGGTGGCTACACCTTC. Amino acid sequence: CASSPGTGTAAGGYTF.

CDR3 sequence reads: CSASSSGGVYEQYF. The CDR3 DNA follows: TGCAGTGCTAGTTCCAGCGGGGGGGTGTACGAGCAGTACTTC. The chain links TRBV20-1 to TRBJ2-7; 10 bases line up with TRBD2. CDR3 length: 14 amino acids. The germline gives CDR1 DFQATT, CDR2 SNEGSKA (reference sequence). Losses at the gene ends were 3 bases for V and 4 bases for J; bases not matched to a gene: 6.

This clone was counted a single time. The CDR3 DNA reads TGTGCCAGCAGTTTAGGTATGGGCAGAGAAAATTCACCCCTCCACTTT. It specifies CASSLGMGRENSPLHF. This chain connects TRBV28 to TRBJ1-6; unclear D gene. Germline values: CDR1 MDHEN, CDR2 SYDVKM. This CDR3 is built from 16 residues. The V end lost 2 bases, the J end lost 7 bases, and 15 bases lay between the germline ends.

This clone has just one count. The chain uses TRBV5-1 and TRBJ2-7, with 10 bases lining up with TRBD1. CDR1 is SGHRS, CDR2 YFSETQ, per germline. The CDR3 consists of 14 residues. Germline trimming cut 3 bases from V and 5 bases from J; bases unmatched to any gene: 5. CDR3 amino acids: CASSSRDRGNEQYF. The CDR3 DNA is TGCGCCAGCAGCTCCCGGGACAGGGGTAACGAGCAGTACTTC. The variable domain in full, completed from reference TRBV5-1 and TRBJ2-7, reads KAGVTQTPRYLIKTRGQQVTLSCSPISGHRSVSWYQQTPGQGLQFLFEYFSETQRNKGNFPGRFSGRQFSNSRSEMNVSTLELGDSALYLCASSSRDRGNEQYFGPGTRLTVT.

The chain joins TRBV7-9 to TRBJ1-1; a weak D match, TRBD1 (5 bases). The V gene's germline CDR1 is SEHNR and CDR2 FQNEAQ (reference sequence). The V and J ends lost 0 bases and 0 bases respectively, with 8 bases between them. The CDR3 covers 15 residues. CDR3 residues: CASSLAEGMNTEAFF. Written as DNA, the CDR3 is TGTGCCAGCAGCTTAGCTGAGGGGATGAACACTGAAGCTTTCTTT.